This TCR beta chain was sequenced during a study of radiotherapy plus CTLA-4 blockade in lung cancer. Sequencing was performed with immunoSEQ multiplex PCR; in TCRdb, only in-frame clones are kept and a portion is missing. The sample carries roughly 58,000 clones, approximately 80% recorded once. The V gene lost 6 bases and the J gene lost 4 bases, with 15 bases spanning the gap. This CDR3 is 13 amino acids long. Germline CDR1 SQVTM, CDR2 ANQGSEA. The material sequenced was peripheral blood, taken from a patient treated with radiotherapy plus ipilimumab. The chain joins TRBV29-1 to TRBJ2-5, with D perhaps matching TRBD1 (6 bases). The receptor was derived from a human donor with non-small cell lung cancer whose response to radiotherapy plus ipilimumab could not be evaluated. The CDR3 reads CSVLRQVGETQYF. In DNA form, the CDR3 reads TGCAGCGTCCTAAGACAGGTTGGAGAGACCCAGTACTTC.